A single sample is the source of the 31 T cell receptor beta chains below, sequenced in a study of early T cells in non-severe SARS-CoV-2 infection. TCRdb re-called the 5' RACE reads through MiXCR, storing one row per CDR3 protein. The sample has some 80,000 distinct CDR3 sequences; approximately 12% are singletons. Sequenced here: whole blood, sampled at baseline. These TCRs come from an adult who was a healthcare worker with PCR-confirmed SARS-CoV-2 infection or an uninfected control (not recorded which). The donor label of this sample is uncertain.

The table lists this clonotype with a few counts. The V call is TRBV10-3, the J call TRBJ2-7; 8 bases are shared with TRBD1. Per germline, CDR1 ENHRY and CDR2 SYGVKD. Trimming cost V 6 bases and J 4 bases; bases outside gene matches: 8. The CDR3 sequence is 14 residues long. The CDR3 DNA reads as TGTGCCATCAGCCTAGGACAGGGTATTTACGAGCAGTACTTC. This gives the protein CAISLGQGIYEQYF.

The CDR3, as DNA: TGTGCCAGCAGCCCTCACACCACCTTCTCCTACGAGCAGTACTTC. Its protein product is CASSPHTTFSYEQYF. V usage is TRBV9 and J usage is TRBJ2-7, with D hard to call. Trimming removed 4 bases from V and 0 bases from J, with 14 bases in between. The length of the CDR3 is 15 residues. Germline V gene data show CDR1 as SGDLS and CDR2 as YYNGEE. Drawing the rest from reference TRBV9 and TRBJ2-7, the complete variable domain is DSGVTQTPKHLITATGQRVTLRCSPRSGDLSVYWYQQSLDQGLQFLIQYYNGEERAKGNILERFSAQQFPDLHSELNLSSLELGDSALYFCASSPHTTFSYEQYFGPGTRLTVT.

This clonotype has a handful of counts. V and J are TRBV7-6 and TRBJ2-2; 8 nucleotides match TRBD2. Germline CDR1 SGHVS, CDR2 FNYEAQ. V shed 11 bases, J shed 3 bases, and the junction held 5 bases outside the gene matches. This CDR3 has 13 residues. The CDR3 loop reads CAAGGSYTGELFF. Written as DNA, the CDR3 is TGTGCCGCGGGGGGTTCATACACCGGGGAGCTGTTTTTT.

CDR3 loop: CASSQGPGTQETNEQFF. The CDR3 DNA reads as TGTGCCAGCAGCCAAGGTCCCGGGACCCAAGAAACCAATGAGCAGTTCTTC. The chain recombines TRBV14 with TRBJ2-1; D possibly uses TRBD1 or TRBD2 (5 bases each). Trimming took off 1 base at V and 6 bases at J, with 19 bases between the two ends. Germline V gene sequence: CDR1 SGHDN, CDR2 FVKESK. This CDR3 comprises 17 residues.

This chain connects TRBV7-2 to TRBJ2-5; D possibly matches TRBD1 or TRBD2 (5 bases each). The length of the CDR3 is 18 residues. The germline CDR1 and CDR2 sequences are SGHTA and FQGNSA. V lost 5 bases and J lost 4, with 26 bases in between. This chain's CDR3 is CASSVLGSRKTRGETQYF. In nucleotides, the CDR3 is TGTGCCAGCAGCGTACTCGGGTCTCGGAAAACGAGGGGAGAGACCCAGTACTTC.

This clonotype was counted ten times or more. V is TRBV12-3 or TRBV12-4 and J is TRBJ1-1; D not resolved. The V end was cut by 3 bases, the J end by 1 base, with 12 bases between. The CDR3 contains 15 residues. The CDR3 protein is CASSFGRRANTEAFF. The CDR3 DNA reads TGTGCCAGCAGTTTCGGCCGGAGGGCGAACACTGAAGCTTTCTTT.

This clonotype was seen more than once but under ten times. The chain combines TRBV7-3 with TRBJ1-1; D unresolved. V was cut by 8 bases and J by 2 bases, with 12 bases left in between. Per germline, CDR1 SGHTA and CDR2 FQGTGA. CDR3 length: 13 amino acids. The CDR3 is CASSSAGNTEAFF. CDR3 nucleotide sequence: TGTGCCAGCTCCTCGGCGGGTAACACTGAAGCTTTCTTT.

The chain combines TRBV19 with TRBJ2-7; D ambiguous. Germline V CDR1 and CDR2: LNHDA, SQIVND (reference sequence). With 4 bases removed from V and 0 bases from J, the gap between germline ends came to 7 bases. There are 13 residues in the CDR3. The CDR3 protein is CASSKDVSYEQYF. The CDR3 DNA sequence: TGTGCCAGTAGTAAGGACGTCTCCTACGAGCAGTACTTC.

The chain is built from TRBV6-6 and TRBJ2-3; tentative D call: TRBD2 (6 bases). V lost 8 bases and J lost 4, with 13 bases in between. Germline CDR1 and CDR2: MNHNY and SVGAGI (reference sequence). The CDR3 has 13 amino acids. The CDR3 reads CASREFRPDTQYF. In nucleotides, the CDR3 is TGTGCCAGCCGGGAGTTTCGCCCAGATACGCAGTATTTT.

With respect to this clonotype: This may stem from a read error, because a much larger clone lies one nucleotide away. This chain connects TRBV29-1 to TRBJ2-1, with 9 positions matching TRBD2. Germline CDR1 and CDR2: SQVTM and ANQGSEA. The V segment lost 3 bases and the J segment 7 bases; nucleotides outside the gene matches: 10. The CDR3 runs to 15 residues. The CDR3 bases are TGCAGCGTTGAGGGGCCCAGACTAGCGGAGAATGAGCAGTTCTTC. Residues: CSVEGPRLAENEQFF.

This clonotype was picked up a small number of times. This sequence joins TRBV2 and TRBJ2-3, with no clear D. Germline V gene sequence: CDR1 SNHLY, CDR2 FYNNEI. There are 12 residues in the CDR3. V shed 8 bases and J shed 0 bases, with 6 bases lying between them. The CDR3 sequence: CASSTSTDTQYF. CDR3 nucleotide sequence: TGTGCCAGCTCGACTAGCACAGATACGCAGTATTTT.

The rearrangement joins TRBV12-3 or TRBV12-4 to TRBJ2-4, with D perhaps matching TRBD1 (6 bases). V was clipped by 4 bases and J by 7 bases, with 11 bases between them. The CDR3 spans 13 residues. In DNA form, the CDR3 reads TGTGCCAGCAGTTACGGGACAATCAACATTCAGTACTTC. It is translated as CASSYGTINIQYF.

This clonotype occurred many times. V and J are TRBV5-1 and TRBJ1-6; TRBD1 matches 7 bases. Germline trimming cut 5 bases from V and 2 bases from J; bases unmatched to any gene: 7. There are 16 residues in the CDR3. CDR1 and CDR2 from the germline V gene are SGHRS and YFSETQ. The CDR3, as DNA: TGCGCCAGCAGTGGGACAGACGGACCCTATAATTCACCCCTCCACTTT. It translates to CASSGTDGPYNSPLHF.

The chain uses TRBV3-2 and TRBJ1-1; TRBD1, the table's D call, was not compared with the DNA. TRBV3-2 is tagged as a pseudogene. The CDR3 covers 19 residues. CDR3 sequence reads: CASIQSKNRVEGTNTEAFF. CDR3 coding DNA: TGTGCCAGCATCCAATCGAAAAACAGGGTTGAGGGGACGAACACTGAAGCTTTCTTT.

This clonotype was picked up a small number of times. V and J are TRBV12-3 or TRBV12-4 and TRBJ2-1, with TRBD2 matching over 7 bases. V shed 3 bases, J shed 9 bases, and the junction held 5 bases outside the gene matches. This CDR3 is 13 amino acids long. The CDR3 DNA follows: TGTGCCAGCAGTTTCTCCGGCGGGGGTGAGCAGTTCTTC. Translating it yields CASSFSGGGEQFF.

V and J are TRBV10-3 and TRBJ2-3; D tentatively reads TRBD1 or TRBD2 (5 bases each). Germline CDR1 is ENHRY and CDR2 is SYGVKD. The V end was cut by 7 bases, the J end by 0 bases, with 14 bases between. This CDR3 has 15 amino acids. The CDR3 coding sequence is TGTGCCATCACCGAGGGACGGGCCAGCACAGATACGCAGTATTTT. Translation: CAITEGRASTDTQYF.

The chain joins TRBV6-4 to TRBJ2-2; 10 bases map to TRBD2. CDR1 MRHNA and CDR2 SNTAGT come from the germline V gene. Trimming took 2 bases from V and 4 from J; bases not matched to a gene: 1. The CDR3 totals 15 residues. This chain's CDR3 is CASSDVAGGTGELFF. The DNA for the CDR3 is TGTGCCAGCAGTGACGTAGCGGGAGGCACCGGGGAGCTGTTTTTT.

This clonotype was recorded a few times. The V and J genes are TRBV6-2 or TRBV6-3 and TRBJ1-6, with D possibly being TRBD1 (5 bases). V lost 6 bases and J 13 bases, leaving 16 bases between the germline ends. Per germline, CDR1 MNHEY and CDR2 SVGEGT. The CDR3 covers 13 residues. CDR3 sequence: CASRPAAGRPLHF. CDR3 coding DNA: TGTGCCAGCAGGCCCGCCGCGGGACGGCCCCTCCACTTT.

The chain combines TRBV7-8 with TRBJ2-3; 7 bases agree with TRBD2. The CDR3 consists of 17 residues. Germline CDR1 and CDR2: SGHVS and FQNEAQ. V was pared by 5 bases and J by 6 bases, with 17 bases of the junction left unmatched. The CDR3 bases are TGTGCCAGCAGCCCATCCCTGGAGCGGGGACGGGTGGATACGCAGTATTTT. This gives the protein CASSPSLERGRVDTQYF. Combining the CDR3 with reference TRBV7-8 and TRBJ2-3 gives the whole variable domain GAGVSQSPRYKVAKRGQDVALRCDPISGHVSLFWYQQALGQGPEFLTYFQNEAQLDKSGLPSDRFFAERPEGSVSTLKIQRTQQEDSAVYLCASSPSLERGRVDTQYFGPGTRLTVL.

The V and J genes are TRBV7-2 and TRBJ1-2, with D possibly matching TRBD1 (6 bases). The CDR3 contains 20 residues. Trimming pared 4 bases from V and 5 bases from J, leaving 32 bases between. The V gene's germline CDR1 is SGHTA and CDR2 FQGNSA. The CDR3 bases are TGTGCCAGCAGCTCGAGACTGTTAACCATGACAGGTGGAAGGACTTATGGCTACACCTTC. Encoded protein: CASSSRLLTMTGGRTYGYTF.

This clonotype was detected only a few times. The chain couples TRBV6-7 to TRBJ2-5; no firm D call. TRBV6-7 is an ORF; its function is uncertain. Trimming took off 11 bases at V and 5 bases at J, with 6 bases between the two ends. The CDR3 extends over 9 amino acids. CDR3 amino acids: CAPIETQYF. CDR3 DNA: TGTGCCCCAATCGAGACCCAGTACTTC.

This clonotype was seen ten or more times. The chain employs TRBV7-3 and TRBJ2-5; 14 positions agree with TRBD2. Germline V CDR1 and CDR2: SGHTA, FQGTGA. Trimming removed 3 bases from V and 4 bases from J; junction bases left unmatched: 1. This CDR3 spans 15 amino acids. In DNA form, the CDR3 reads TGTGCCAGCAGCTTTGGGACTAGCGGGAGAGAGACCCAGTACTTC. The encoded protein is CASSFGTSGRETQYF.

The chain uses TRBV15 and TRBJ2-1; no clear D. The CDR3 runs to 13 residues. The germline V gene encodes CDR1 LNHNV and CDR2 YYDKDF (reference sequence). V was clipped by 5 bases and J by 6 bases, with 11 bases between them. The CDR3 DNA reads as TGTGCCACCAGCTACTGGTCTGTCAATGAGCAGTTCTTC. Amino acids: CATSYWSVNEQFF.

The CDR3 nucleotides read TGTGCCAGCAGCCCCGTAGCGGGGGGAAACTACGAGCAGTACTTC. This gives the protein CASSPVAGGNYEQYF. This chain uses TRBV5-6 with TRBJ2-7, with 10 bases lining up with TRBD2. The germline gives CDR1 SGHDT, CDR2 YYEEEE. This CDR3 is built from 15 residues. Trimming cost V 4 bases and J 3 bases; bases outside gene matches: 7.

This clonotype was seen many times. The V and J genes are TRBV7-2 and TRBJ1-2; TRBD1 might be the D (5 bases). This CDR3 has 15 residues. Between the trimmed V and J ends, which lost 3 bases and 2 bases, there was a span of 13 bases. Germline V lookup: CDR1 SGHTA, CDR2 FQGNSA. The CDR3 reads CASSFGGALNYGYTF. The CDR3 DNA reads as TGTGCCAGCAGCTTTGGGGGAGCCCTCAACTATGGCTACACCTTC.

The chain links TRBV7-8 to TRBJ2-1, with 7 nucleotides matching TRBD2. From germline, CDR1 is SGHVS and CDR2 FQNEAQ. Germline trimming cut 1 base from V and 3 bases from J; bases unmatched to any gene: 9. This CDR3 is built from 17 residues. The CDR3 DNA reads TGTGCCAGCAGCTTAGAGGGGCGCGCTAGCGGCTACAATGAGCAGTTCTTC. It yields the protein CASSLEGRASGYNEQFF.

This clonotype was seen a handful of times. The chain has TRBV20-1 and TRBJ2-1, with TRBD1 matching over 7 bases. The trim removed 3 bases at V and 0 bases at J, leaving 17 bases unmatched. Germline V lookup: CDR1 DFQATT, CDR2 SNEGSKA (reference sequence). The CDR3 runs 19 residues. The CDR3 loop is CSARRDRVKKMSSYNEQFF. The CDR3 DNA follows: TGCAGTGCTAGGAGGGACAGAGTAAAAAAAATGAGCTCCTACAATGAGCAGTTCTTC.

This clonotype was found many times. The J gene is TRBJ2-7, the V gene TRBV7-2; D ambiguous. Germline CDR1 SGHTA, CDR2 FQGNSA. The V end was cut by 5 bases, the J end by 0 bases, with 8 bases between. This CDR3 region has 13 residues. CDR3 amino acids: CASSPFDSYEQYF. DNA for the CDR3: TGTGCCAGCAGCCCCTTCGACTCCTACGAGCAGTACTTC.

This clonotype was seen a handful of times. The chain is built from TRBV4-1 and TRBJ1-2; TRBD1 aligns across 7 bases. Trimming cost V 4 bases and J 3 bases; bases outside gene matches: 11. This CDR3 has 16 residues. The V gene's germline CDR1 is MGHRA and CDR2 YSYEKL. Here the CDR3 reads CASSRNRQGSYYGYTF. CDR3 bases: TGCGCCAGCAGCCGCAACCGACAGGGCAGTTACTATGGCTACACCTTC.

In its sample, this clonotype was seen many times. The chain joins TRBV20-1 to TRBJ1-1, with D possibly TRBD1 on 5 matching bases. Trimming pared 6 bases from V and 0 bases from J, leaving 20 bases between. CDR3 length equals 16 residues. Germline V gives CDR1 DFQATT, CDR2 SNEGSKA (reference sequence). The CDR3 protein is CSAGRAKGVMNTEAFF. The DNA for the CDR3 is TGCAGTGCGGGGAGGGCGAAAGGGGTCATGAACACTGAAGCTTTCTTT.

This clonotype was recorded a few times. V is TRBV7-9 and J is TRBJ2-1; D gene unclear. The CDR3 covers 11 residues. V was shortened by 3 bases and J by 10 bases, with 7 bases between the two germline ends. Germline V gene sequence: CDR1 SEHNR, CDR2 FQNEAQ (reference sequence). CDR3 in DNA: TGTGCCAGCAGCTTTAGTGGGGAGCAGTTCTTC. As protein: CASSFSGEQFF.